These 16 T cell receptor beta chains came from one sample sequenced in a study of T cell responses to AZD1222 COVID-19 vaccine. Assay used: immunoSEQ multiplex PCR; TCRdb lists only in-frame clones, some missing. The data contain some 120,000 clones, roughly 90% of them singletons. Source: peripheral blood, taken on day 0 of AZD1222 vaccination. The receptors shown here come from an adult in good health.

The chain recombines TRBV6-5 with TRBJ1-1, with D hard to call. Trimming took off 8 bases at V and 3 bases at J, with 10 bases between the two ends. The CDR3 has 12 amino acids. The germline V gene encodes CDR1 MNHEY and CDR2 SVGAGI. CDR3 protein: CASFIGDTEAFF. Written as DNA, the CDR3 is TGTGCCAGCTTTATCGGAGACACTGAAGCTTTCTTT.

This rearrangement joins TRBV7-9 to TRBJ1-2; 9 bases are a match to TRBD1. The CDR3 is made up of 14 amino acids. V dropped 5 bases and J dropped 6; count of bases not matched to a gene: 7. Per the germline V gene, CDR1 is SEHNR and CDR2 is FQNEAQ (reference sequence). CDR3 DNA: TGTGCCAGCAGCGACACGACAGGGGGACATGGCTACACCTTC. Amino acids: CASSDTTGGHGYTF.

The rearrangement links TRBV30 to TRBJ2-1, with 11 bases lining up with TRBD2. In germline, CDR1 is GTSNPN, CDR2 SVGIG (reference sequence). This CDR3 comprises 14 residues. This CDR3 reads CVFLPGLADNEQFF. The CDR3 DNA sequence: TGTGTCTTTCTACCGGGACTAGCGGACAATGAGCAGTTCTTC.

The rearrangement uses TRBV29-1 and TRBJ1-5; D uncertain. The CDR3 runs to 13 residues. Per germline, CDR1 SQVTM and CDR2 ANQGSEA. Trimming stripped 5 bases from V and 3 bases from J, with 11 bases between. This chain's CDR3 is CSVLEELNQPQHF. The CDR3 coding sequence is TGCAGCGTTTTAGAGGAACTCAATCAGCCCCAGCATTTT. The variable domain in full, with the rest retrieved from reference TRBV29-1 and TRBJ1-5, is SAVISQKPSRDICQRGTSLTIQCQVDSQVTMMFWYRQQPGQSLTLIATANQGSEATYESGFVIDKFPISRPNLTFSTLTVSNMSPEDSSIYLCSVLEELNQPQHFGDGTRLSIL.

This rearrangement joins TRBV4-2 to TRBJ1-4; D is unresolved. Germline lookup yields CDR1 LGHNA and CDR2 YNFKEQ. Trimming cost V 6 bases and J 5 bases, with 13 bases left between them. The CDR3 totals 14 residues. CDR3 nucleotide sequence: TGTGCCAGCAGATCCATGAAGGGAAATGAAAAACTGTTTTTT. This encodes CASRSMKGNEKLFF.

This rearrangement joins TRBV29-1 to TRBJ1-5; 10 bases are a match to TRBD1. The length of the CDR3 is 16 residues. Germline values: CDR1 SQVTM, CDR2 ANQGSEA. Trimming took 1 base from V and 2 from J; bases not matched to a gene: 5. The CDR3 region has the DNA TGCAGCGTTGAAGTCGGGACAGGGGTCGGCAATCAGCCCCAGCATTTT. Translated, it gives CSVEVGTGVGNQPQHF. The entire variable domain, with the rest obtained from reference TRBV29-1 and TRBJ1-5, is as follows: SAVISQKPSRDICQRGTSLTIQCQVDSQVTMMFWYRQQPGQSLTLIATANQGSEATYESGFVIDKFPISRPNLTFSTLTVSNMSPEDSSIYLCSVEVGTGVGNQPQHFGDGTRLSIL.

V and J are TRBV27 and TRBJ2-7; 8 positions agree with TRBD1. CDR3 length equals 14 residues. J was trimmed by 0 bases and V by 10 bases; bases with no gene match: 8. Germline CDR1 is MNHEY and CDR2 is SMNVEV (reference sequence). The CDR3 sequence is CATIRDRRSYEQYF. Here the CDR3 DNA reads TGTGCCACCATCCGGGACAGGCGCTCCTACGAGCAGTACTTC.

The chain uses TRBV11-1 and TRBJ2-7; D might be TRBD1 or TRBD2, each matching 6 bases. The CDR3 sequence is 15 residues long. The V and J ends lost 5 bases and 5 bases respectively, with 19 bases between them. Germline CDR1 is SGHAT and CDR2 is FQDESV (reference sequence). This CDR3 is CASSPWPGGSDEQYF. As DNA, the CDR3 is TGTGCCAGCAGCCCCTGGCCCGGGGGCAGCGACGAGCAGTACTTC. The entire variable domain, with the rest obtained from reference TRBV11-1 and TRBJ2-7, is as follows: EAEVAQSPRYKITEKSQAVAFWCDPISGHATLYWYRQILGQGPELLVQFQDESVVDDSQLPKDRFSAERLKGVDSTLKIQPAELGDSAMYLCASSPWPGGSDEQYFGPGTRLTVT.

V gene TRBV28 combines with J gene TRBJ1-2, with D possibly being TRBD1 (6 bases). With 5 bases removed from V and 8 bases from J, the gap between germline ends came to 18 bases. This CDR3 is built from 14 residues. CDR1 is MDHEN, CDR2 SYDVKM, per germline. For the CDR3, the DNA is TGTGCCAGCAGTGCCCTTGGGGGGGCGCAGGGCTACACCTTC. Translation gives CASSALGGAQGYTF.

The rearrangement joins TRBV23-1 to TRBJ2-5, with 9 bases fitting TRBD2. TRBV23-1 falls under the ORF class, with uncertain function. The CDR3 loop spans 18 amino acids. The V gene end was trimmed by 2 bases and the J gene end by 1 base; junction bases not matched to a gene: 11. CDR3 protein: CASSQPLGGGRVQETQYF. CDR3 coding DNA: TGCGCCAGCAGTCAACCACTCGGGGGCGGGAGGGTCCAAGAGACCCAGTACTTC.

This sequence joins TRBV30 and TRBJ1-2; TRBD1 aligns across 8 bases. The germline CDR1 and CDR2 sequences are GTSNPN and SVGIG (reference sequence). The CDR3 is 12 residues long. Germline trimming cut 2 bases from V and 8 bases from J; bases unmatched to any gene: 4. The CDR3 DNA follows: TGTGCCTGGAGTCCAGGGGGCTGGGGCTACACCTTC. Translated: CAWSPGGWGYTF. The variable domain in full, with the rest retrieved from reference TRBV30 and TRBJ1-2, is SQTIHQWPATLVQPVGSPLSLECTVEGTSNPNLYWYRQAAGRGLQLLFYSVGIGQISSEVPQNLSASRPQDRQFILSSKKLLLSDSGFYLCAWSPGGWGYTFGSGTRLTVV.

The chain is built from TRBV10-3 and TRBJ1-5, with D maybe TRBD1 (6 bases). The CDR3 is 16 amino acids. CDR1 is ENHRY, CDR2 SYGVKD, per germline. Trimming removed 3 bases at V and 2 bases at J, with 14 bases between. In DNA form, the CDR3 reads TGTGCCATCAGTGACTCCAGGGGCGCGGGCAATCAGCCCCAGCATTTT. It codes for CAISDSRGAGNQPQHF.

The chain joins TRBV2 to TRBJ1-2, with 7 bases matching TRBD1. The trim removed 3 bases at V and 8 bases at J, leaving 6 bases unmatched. The CDR3 loop spans 13 amino acids. Per germline, CDR1 SNHLY and CDR2 FYNNEI. CDR3 DNA sequence: TGTGCCAGCAGTGAGGTGACAGGGCAGGGCTACACCTTC. Translated, it gives CASSEVTGQGYTF.

The V and J genes are TRBV7-9 and TRBJ2-5; D possibly uses TRBD1 or TRBD2 (5 bases each). This CDR3 comprises 15 residues. The germline gives CDR1 SEHNR, CDR2 FQNEAQ (reference sequence). Trimming removed 1 base from V and 9 bases from J, with 18 bases in between. CDR3 residues: CASSLGVGASEAQYF. The CDR3 DNA reads TGTGCCAGCAGCTTAGGGGTCGGGGCCTCGGAGGCCCAGTACTTC.

This sequence joins TRBV7-9 and TRBJ2-1; TRBD2 matches 10 bases. The trim removed 5 bases at V and 8 bases at J, leaving 9 bases unmatched. Germline values: CDR1 SEHNR, CDR2 FQNEAQ (reference sequence). The CDR3 runs 15 residues. As DNA, the CDR3 is TGTGCCAGCAGCGCCACTAGCGGGATGGGCCATGAGCAGTTCTTC. Translation: CASSATSGMGHEQFF.

This sequence joins TRBV12-3 or TRBV12-4 and TRBJ1-6; the D is unclear. The CDR3 consists of 13 residues. Trimming stripped 2 bases from V and 12 bases from J, with 11 bases between. CDR3 coding DNA: TGTGCCAGCAGTTTATTGGAAGATTTACCCCTCCACTTT. This gives the protein CASSLLEDLPLHF.